This TCR beta chain was retrieved from a study of post-analysis software for immune sequencing data. Study summary: Recorded subtypes: relapsing-remitting, secondary progressive, progressive-relapsing; some patients unannotated. General study points: There were five TRBV segments more frequent in patients than controls, and TRBV5-6, TRBV5-1 and TRBV20-1 were among them.

The CDR3 totals 14 residues. The V end was cut by 4 bases, the J end by 3 bases, with 14 bases between. CDR1 is SGHRS, CDR2 YFSETQ, per germline. As concerns this clonotype: Its antigen is not known.

Tagging with unique molecular identifiers was a feature of the TCR beta cDNA libraries. MiXCR, applied by TCRdb to the PCR reads, yields one record per CDR3 protein. The sample lists approximately 570,000 distinct CDR3 sequences; 44% were seen once. V and J are TRBV5-1 and TRBJ2-7, with TRBD2 as a possible D gene (5 bases). The sequence derives from a girl aged 10 to 17 with multiple sclerosis. Material for sequencing was blood. The CDR3 region has the DNA TGCGCCAGCAGCACTAGACGGGGATACTACGAGCAGTACTTC. Residues: CASSTRRGYYEQYF. Drawing the rest from reference TRBV5-1 and TRBJ2-7, the complete variable domain is KAGVTQTPRYLIKTRGQQVTLSCSPISGHRSVSWYQQTPGQGLQFLFEYFSETQRNKGNFPGRFSGRQFSNSRSEMNVSTLELGDSALYLCASSTRRGYYEQYFGPGTRLTVT.